The clone carrying this T cell receptor (beta chain) showed up just once. No antigen is known for it. Germline-derived CDR1 and CDR2 are GTSNPN and SVGIG (reference sequence). J lost 7 bases, V lost 2 bases, and 5 bases had no gene match. The CDR3 has 14 amino acids. Only in-frame clones appear in the TCRdb table, and some are missing; sequencing was by immunoSEQ multiplex PCR. Altogether about 1,900,000 clones are present, about 95% being singletons, with the ten largest covering around 1%. The source of the sample is a study of shared clonotypes between healthy human individuals. Study-wide findings and caveats: Larger estimated richness was generally recorded for naive subsets relative to memory subsets. The rarefaction results pointed to incomplete sorted-subset sequencing despite large depth. The authors expected sequencing depth to affect clonotype sharing among donors.

In the naive CD8 group, cells lacked CD45RO and were positively selected for CCR7, so terminally differentiated effector memory CD45RA+ cells were left out. The sequenced sample was naive CD8+ T cells sorted from blood. The chain is built from TRBV30 and TRBJ2-2, with 9 bases fitting TRBD1. This TCR was sampled from a man younger than 35 in good health. CDR3 in DNA: TGTGCCTGGAGTACCGGGACAGGGAACGGGGAGCTGTTTTTT. Its translation is CAWSTGTGNGELFF.